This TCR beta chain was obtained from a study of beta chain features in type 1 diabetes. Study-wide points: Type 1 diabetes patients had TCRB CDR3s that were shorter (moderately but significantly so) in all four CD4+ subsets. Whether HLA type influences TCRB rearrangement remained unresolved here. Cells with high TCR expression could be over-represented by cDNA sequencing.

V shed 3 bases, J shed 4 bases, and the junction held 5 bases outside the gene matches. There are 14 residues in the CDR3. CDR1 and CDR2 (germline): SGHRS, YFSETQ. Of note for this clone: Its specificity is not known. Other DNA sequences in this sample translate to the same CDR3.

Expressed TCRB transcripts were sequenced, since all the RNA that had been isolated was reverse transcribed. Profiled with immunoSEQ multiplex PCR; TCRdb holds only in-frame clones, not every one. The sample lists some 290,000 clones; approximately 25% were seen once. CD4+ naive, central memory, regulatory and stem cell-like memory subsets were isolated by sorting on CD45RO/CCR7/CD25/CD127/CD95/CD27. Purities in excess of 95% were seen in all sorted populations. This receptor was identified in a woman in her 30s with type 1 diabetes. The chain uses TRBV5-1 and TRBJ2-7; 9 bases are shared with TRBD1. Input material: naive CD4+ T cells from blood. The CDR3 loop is CASSSGTGLYEQYF. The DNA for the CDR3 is TGCGCCAGCAGCTCGGGGACAGGGTTATACGAGCAGTACTTC.